This TCR beta chain is drawn from a study of T cell responses to AZD1222 COVID-19 vaccine. The CDR3 is 15 amino acids. Unmatched junction bases numbered 13, after V lost 6 bases and J lost 10 bases. CDR1 is MNHEY and CDR2 is SVGAGI in the germline V gene. Of note for this clone: The antigen is not known.

TCRdb's copy holds only in-frame clones and misses some; the assay was immunoSEQ multiplex PCR. The sample lists about 120,000 clones, approximately 92% occurring once. Whole-study findings and limits: A mostly white British donor set with more females was recruited, and clonal diversity was possibly underestimated. Regions left unmutated in variants are reportedly the target of nearly half of spike-specific TCRs.

Sequences were derived from peripheral blood, sampled 28 days after the second AZD1222 dose. V and J are TRBV6-5 and TRBJ1-4; the match to TRBD1 covers 8 bases. The sequence derives from an adult who received the AZD1222 COVID-19 vaccine. The DNA of the CDR3 is TGTGCCAGCAGCACGCCCGGGACAGGCCGAACAAAACTGTTTTTT. Translated, it gives CASSTPGTGRTKLFF.